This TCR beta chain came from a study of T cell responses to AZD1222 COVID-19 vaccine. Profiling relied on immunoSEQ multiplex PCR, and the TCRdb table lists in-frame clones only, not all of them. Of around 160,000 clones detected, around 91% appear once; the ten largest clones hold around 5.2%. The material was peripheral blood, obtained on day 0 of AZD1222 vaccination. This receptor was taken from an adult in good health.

CDR3 amino acids: CASSIRWTAGKGETQYF. The CDR3 nucleotides are TGTGCCAGTAGTATAAGGTGGACAGCGGGGAAAGGAGAGACCCAGTACTTC. This chain joins TRBV19 and TRBJ2-5, with D tentatively TRBD2 (7 bases). Germline V gene data show CDR1 as LNHDA and CDR2 as SQIVND (reference sequence). The length of the CDR3 is 17 residues. V was trimmed by 2 bases and J by 4 bases, leaving 20 bases between them.